What follows is one T cell receptor (beta chain) and its context. These data originate in a study of blood T cell repertoires in COVID-19. About the study: Whether acute or convalescent, the COVID-19 samples came from the United States, Italy and Spain. T cells, B-cell-depleted T cells, or PBMCs supplied cDNA or gDNA.

Authors' data handling: Amplification of reference gene primers was used by the study to estimate nucleated cell counts. TCRdb's copy holds only in-frame clones and misses some; the assay was immunoSEQ multiplex PCR. That table gives V, J and clone size, and the DNA gave D and trimming. The sample includes around 120,000 clones, 65% to 90% of them seen just once. V shed 7 bases, J shed 4 bases, and the junction held 10 bases outside the gene matches. The CDR3 covers 18 residues. The V gene's germline CDR1 is SNHLY and CDR2 FYNNEI. This clonotype was obtained from an elderly man with acute or convalescent COVID-19. The sequencing input was peripheral blood. The gene calls are TRBV2 and TRBJ2-2; 15 nucleotides agree with TRBD2. The CDR3, as DNA: TGTGCCAGCAAAGTGGGACTAGCGGGAGGTCAGGGCACCGGGGAGCTGTTTTTT. It specifies CASKVGLAGGQGTGELFF.